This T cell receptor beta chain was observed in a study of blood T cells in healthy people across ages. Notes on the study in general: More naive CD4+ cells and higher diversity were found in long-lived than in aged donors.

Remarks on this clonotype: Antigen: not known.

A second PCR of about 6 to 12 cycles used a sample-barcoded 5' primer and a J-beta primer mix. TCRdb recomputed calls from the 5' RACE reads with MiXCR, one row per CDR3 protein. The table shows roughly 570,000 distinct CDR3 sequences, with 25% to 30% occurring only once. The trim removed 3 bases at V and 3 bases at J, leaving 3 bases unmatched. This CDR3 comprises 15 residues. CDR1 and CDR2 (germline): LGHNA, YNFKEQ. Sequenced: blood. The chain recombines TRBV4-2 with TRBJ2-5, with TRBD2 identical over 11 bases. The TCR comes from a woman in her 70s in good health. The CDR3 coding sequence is TGTGCCAGCAGCCACAAACTAGCGGGGGAAGAGACCCAGTACTTC. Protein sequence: CASSHKLAGEETQYF.